This T cell receptor beta chain is from a study of long-term antiretroviral therapy in people with HIV. On the study more broadly: It was about a decade before the 2015 immediate-ART recommendation that the earliest samples were taken.

It was version v3.0 of the immunoSEQ assay that was run at survey level. Profiled with immunoSEQ multiplex PCR; TCRdb holds only in-frame clones, not every one. The table shows around 20,000 clones, with 80% to 90% occurring only once. Germline CDR1 and CDR2: MDHEN and SYDVKM. There are 15 residues in the CDR3. V lost 4 bases, J lost 4 bases, and 6 bases stayed unmatched. DNA was extracted from around 1-9.1 million thawed cryopreserved PBMC. Sequencing used unsorted PBMCs, obtained 0.2 years before starting antiretroviral therapy. The rearrangement links TRBV28 to TRBJ1-4; the match to TRBD1 covers 7 bases. The TCR sequence derives from a man younger than 35 with HIV. CDR3 bases: TGTGCCAGCAGTTCCTGGGACAGTTATAATGAAAAACTGTTTTTT. The encoded protein is CASSSWDSYNEKLFF.